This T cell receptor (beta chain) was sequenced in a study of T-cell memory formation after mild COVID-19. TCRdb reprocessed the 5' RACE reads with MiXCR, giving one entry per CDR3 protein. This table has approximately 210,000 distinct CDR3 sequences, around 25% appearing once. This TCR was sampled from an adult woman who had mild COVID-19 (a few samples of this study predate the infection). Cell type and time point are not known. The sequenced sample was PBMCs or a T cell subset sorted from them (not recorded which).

CDR3 sequence: CASSLARLAGSTDTQYF. CDR3 nucleotides: TGTGCCAGCAGTTTAGCTCGCCTAGCGGGGAGCACAGATACGCAGTATTTT. This chain connects TRBV12-3 or TRBV12-4 to TRBJ2-3; TRBD2 aligns across 9 bases. The CDR3 runs 17 residues. J was trimmed by 0 bases and V by 0 bases; bases with no gene match: 4.